This T cell receptor (beta chain) derives from a study of technical replicates of blood from a few donors. With 11 bases removed from V and 3 bases from J, the gap between germline ends came to 20 bases. The CDR3 loop spans 15 amino acids. Germline V gives CDR1 LNHDA, CDR2 SQIVND (reference sequence). Some clones are missing from TCRdb's copy, which holds only in-frame ones; the method was immunoSEQ multiplex PCR. Of about 14,000 clones listed, approximately 84% are singletons. This sequence joins TRBV19 and TRBJ1-3; no clear D gene. Sequences were obtained from PBMCs. The receptor was isolated from a human donor in good health. The CDR3 protein is CASIPRGTHGNTIYF. In nucleotides, the CDR3 is TGTGCCTCCATACCCCGGGGAACCCATGGAAACACCATATATTTT.